This paragraph reports one T cell receptor beta chain. Its antigen specificity is not known. An end of the junction differs from the germline gene, which may be a read error. Each collaborating institution followed its own protocols to collect whole blood in K2EDTA tubes. For TCRbeta analysis, collaborators shipped samples in one of three forms: frozen whole blood, isolated PBMCs, or DNA extracted from either of those sample types. The CDR3 covers 13 residues, taking in both the cysteine and the phenylalanine. Only the CDR3 region is kept as DNA, spanning 39 bases read in frame from base 1. CDR1 and CDR2 are drawn from the germline V gene: SQVTM, ANQGSEA. TCRbeta CDR3 regions were amplified from genomic DNA using the immunoSEQ Assay, a bias-controlled multiplex PCR. As for the original processing: The number of nucleated cells in each sample was estimated by amplification of reference gene primers within the assay. To quantify the absolute abundance of each unique TCRbeta CDR3 rearrangement, sequence reads were collapsed and filtered. For each sample, productive Simpson clonality was calculated as the square root of Simpson's diversity index over productive rearrangements. TCRdb obtained this table from immuneACCESS and retained in-frame rearrangements with V and J assigned. These tables miss some clones; where compared with another copy, unresolved V genes account for less than half of the shortfall, and the remainder is unexplained. The V and J calls and the clone size are those of that table, but D and trimming were determined from the DNA. This sample is represented by some 260,000 clones; over 75% of them were singletons. The ten largest make up about 0.74% of the sample.

The data stem from a study of blood T cell repertoires in COVID-19 (dated by TCRdb to the early 2020s). Context from the whole study: Samples covering the acute and convalescent phases of COVID-19 were provided by collaborators in the United States, Italy and Spain. The sample metadata nearly always contained a de-identified subject ID, COVID-19 status, age in years and sex. Where available, HLA class I and class II types were obtained from metadata supplied by the sample provider rather than from assay-based typing. The material from the prospective study consisted of cDNA or gDNA derived from T cells, B-cell-depleted T cells, or PBMCs. The samples were drawn from the first 160 participants of the ongoing ImmuneRACE study and from 1,254 subjects provided by 6 global collaborators. Subjects who had been exposed to COVID-19, were actively infected with it, or had recovered from it provided the deeply sampled blood TCRbeta repertoires that made up the dataset. The repertoires were released in a freely available public database intended as a resource for research on the immune response to SARS-CoV-2.

Paper-wide results and their limitations: The quantity of clinical and demographic metadata differed by source and by participant and was supplied without curation.

What was sequenced was peripheral blood. This receptor chain uses TRBV29-1 and TRBJ2-2; 9 central nucleotides agree with TRBD1. The source of this sequence is a woman aged 30 to 39 with acute or convalescent COVID-19. The nucleotide sequence is given as TGCAGTGTTGGGACAGGGTGGGCCGGGGAGCTGTTTTTT. This gives the protein CSVGTGWAGELFF.